Below are 9 T cell receptor beta chains sequenced from a single sample in a study of blood T cell repertoires in COVID-19. Profiling relied on immunoSEQ multiplex PCR, and the TCRdb table lists in-frame clones only, not all of them. The sample includes nearly 250,000 clones, over 75% of them seen just once. The sample comprised PBMCs or T cells enriched from blood (not recorded which). The source is a woman between 45 and 60 years old with acute COVID-19.

The V gene is TRBV19, the J gene TRBJ2-2, with 10 nucleotides matching TRBD1. The CDR3 sequence is 16 residues long. Germline CDR1 is LNHDA and CDR2 is SQIVND (reference sequence). Trimming cost V 5 bases and J 4 bases; bases outside gene matches: 7. The CDR3, as DNA: TGTGCCAGTAGTGGCCGACAGGGGGCGGGCACCGGGGAGCTGTTTTTT. It codes for CASSGRQGAGTGELFF.

The chain is built from TRBV10-3 and TRBJ2-5, with 8 bases matching TRBD1. The germline gives CDR1 ENHRY, CDR2 SYGVKD. V was pared by 6 bases and J by 0 bases, with 3 bases of the junction left unmatched. The length of the CDR3 is 14 residues. The CDR3 DNA is TGTGCCATCAGCCGGGACAGGTACCAAGAGACCCAGTACTTC. It codes for CAISRDRYQETQYF.

The chain combines TRBV2 with TRBJ2-2; D is uncertain. The CDR3 runs to 13 residues. Trimming removed 7 bases at V and 1 base at J, with 7 bases between. Germline assignment: CDR1 SNHLY and CDR2 FYNNEI. CDR3 protein: CASTSENTGELFF. In DNA, the CDR3 is TGTGCCAGCACGTCAGAGAACACCGGGGAGCTGTTTTTT.

This chain joins TRBV4-3 and TRBJ2-1, with D perhaps matching TRBD1 (5 bases). This CDR3 contains 13 residues. Germline V lookup: CDR1 LGHNA, CDR2 YSLEER. Trimming cost V 0 bases and J 12 bases, with 12 bases left between them. This chain's CDR3 is CASSQESGRRQFF. The CDR3 DNA reads as TGCGCCAGCAGCCAAGAGTCAGGGCGGAGGCAGTTCTTC.

The gene calls are TRBV29-1 and TRBJ2-3, with 8 bases lining up with TRBD2. Germline V gene sequence: CDR1 SQVTM, CDR2 ANQGSEA. The CDR3 spans 14 residues. V dropped 4 bases and J dropped 4; count of bases not matched to a gene: 7. The CDR3: CSVAVRGGPDTQYF. In nucleotides, the CDR3 is TGCAGCGTTGCAGTTCGGGGGGGCCCAGATACGCAGTATTTT.

The rearrangement uses TRBV4-2 and TRBJ2-3; the match to TRBD2 covers 15 bases. Germline lookup yields CDR1 LGHNA and CDR2 YNFKEQ. This CDR3 comprises 18 residues. V lost 4 bases to trimming and J lost 0 bases; unmatched junction nucleotides: 5. CDR3 in DNA: TGTGCCAGCAGCCGTGGACTAGCGGGGGGGCCTAGCACAGATACGCAGTATTTT. This codes for CASSRGLAGGPSTDTQYF.

This clone was counted a single time. The V gene is TRBV19, the J gene TRBJ1-6; D is undetermined. CDR1 is LNHDA, CDR2 SQIVND, per germline (reference sequence). This CDR3 region has 13 residues. V dropped 7 bases and J dropped 9 bases, with 13 bases sitting between them. CDR3 in DNA: TGTGCCAGTAACGACCGGGGTATTTCACCCCTCCACTTT. It specifies CASNDRGISPLHF.

The chain carries TRBV19 and TRBJ1-5; 8 bases are shared with TRBD1. The J segment lost 3 bases and the V segment lost 3 bases, leaving 7 bases of the junction unmatched. CDR1 is LNHDA, CDR2 SQIVND, per germline (reference sequence). The CDR3 totals 16 residues. For the CDR3, the DNA is TGTGCCAGTAGTATCTGGGGACAGGTTTACAATCAGCCCCAGCATTTT. Its translation: CASSIWGQVYNQPQHF.

The chain couples TRBV2 to TRBJ1-4; no firm D call. V dropped 5 bases and J dropped 8 bases, with 12 bases sitting between them. This CDR3 region has 13 residues. Germline loops: CDR1 SNHLY, CDR2 FYNNEI. CDR3 DNA sequence: TGTGCCAGCAGTCCCGACGGGGAAGAAAAACTGTTTTTT. Translation: CASSPDGEEKLFF.